These 19 T cell receptor beta chains originate from one sample sequenced in a study of T-cell reconstitution after alpha-beta-depleted transplantation in children. As it was prepared, the TCRbeta library received unique molecular identifiers. MiXCR was run by TCRdb on the PCR reads, yielding one entry per CDR3 protein. The profile shows 640,000 or so distinct CDR3 sequences, 16% of them singletons. Material: PBMCs from the stem cell graft donor, obtained from the stem cell graft. These receptors all stem from a human donor who donated a stem cell graft to a child with acute myeloid leukemia.

This rearrangement joins TRBV7-2 to TRBJ2-5; maybe TRBD2 (6 bases). The CDR3 has 14 amino acids. The V gene lost 1 base and the J gene lost 6 bases, with 12 bases spanning the gap. In germline, CDR1 is SGHTA, CDR2 FQGNSA. In DNA, the CDR3 is TGTGCCAGCAGCTTAGGGTTGGGGGGACAGACCCAGTACTTC. Residues: CASSLGLGGQTQYF.

The chain employs TRBV6-5 and TRBJ2-7, with D possibly matching TRBD1 (6 bases). Per the germline V gene, CDR1 is MNHEY and CDR2 is SVGAGI. Between the trimmed V and J ends, which lost 2 bases and 1 base, there was a span of 12 bases. This CDR3 has 15 residues. In DNA, the CDR3 is TGTGCCAGCAGTTACACAACAGGGATTTCCTACGAGCAGTACTTC. Protein sequence: CASSYTTGISYEQYF.

Ten or more counts support this clonotype. V is TRBV20-1 and J is TRBJ2-7; tentatively, D is TRBD2 (6 bases). The germline V gene has CDR1 DFQATT and CDR2 SNEGSKA (reference sequence). The ends were cut back, 6 bases at V and 7 bases at J, with 22 bases in the middle. This CDR3 has 14 amino acids. The CDR3: CSAVGHRGVKEQYV. The CDR3 DNA reads TGCAGTGCAGTGGGTCATCGCGGGGTAAAAGAGCAGTACGTC.

This clonotype appeared a few times. V gene TRBV20-1 combines with J gene TRBJ2-1; a weak D match, TRBD2 (7 bases). Trimming stripped 0 bases from V and 3 bases from J, with 15 bases between. Germline lookup yields CDR1 DFQATT and CDR2 SNEGSKA (reference sequence). The CDR3 loop spans 16 amino acids. The CDR3 sequence is CSARDRRRGLYNEQFF. The CDR3 coding sequence is TGCAGTGCTAGAGATCGGCGGCGGGGGCTCTACAATGAGCAGTTCTTC.

The chain has TRBV9 and TRBJ2-7; 8 bases line up with TRBD1. Losses at the gene ends were 3 bases for V and 4 bases for J; bases not matched to a gene: 6. Germline V gene sequence: CDR1 SGDLS, CDR2 YYNGEE. This CDR3 comprises 14 residues. CDR3 residues: CASSARDRKYEQYF. Here the CDR3 DNA reads TGTGCCAGCAGCGCTAGGGACAGGAAATACGAGCAGTACTTC.

This clonotype was seen a few times. The chain uses TRBV29-1 and TRBJ2-1, with 12 bases fitting TRBD2. Germline CDR1 is SQVTM and CDR2 is ANQGSEA. V shed 3 bases, J shed 10 bases, and the junction held 7 bases outside the gene matches. The CDR3 has 14 amino acids. CDR3 residues: CSVDLVGLAGEQFF. The CDR3 DNA sequence: TGCAGCGTTGATCTCGTAGGACTAGCGGGGGAGCAGTTCTTC.

This clonotype was observed a handful of times. The chain couples TRBV15 to TRBJ1-4, with D perhaps TRBD1 (5 bases). Germline CDR1 LNHNV, CDR2 YYDKDF (reference sequence). Trimming took off 5 bases at V and 0 bases at J, with 10 bases between the two ends. The CDR3 totals 15 residues. Here the CDR3 reads CATSADRATNEKLFF. In DNA form, the CDR3 reads TGTGCCACCAGCGCCGACAGAGCAACTAATGAAAAACTGTTTTTT.

The rearrangement joins TRBV28 to TRBJ1-6; TRBD1 matches at 9 bases. The CDR3 is 14 amino acids. V gave up 3 bases and J gave up 9 bases; unmatched junction bases: 3. The germline V gene encodes CDR1 MDHEN and CDR2 SYDVKM. CDR3 nucleotides: TGTGCCAGCAGTTTTATGGACAGGGGTTCACCCCTCCACTTT. This codes for CASSFMDRGSPLHF. Complete variable domain (other parts from reference TRBV28 and TRBJ1-6): DVKVTQSSRYLVKRTGEKVFLECVQDMDHENMFWYRQDPGLGLRLIYFSYDVKMKEKGDIPEGYSVSREKKERFSLILESASTNQTSMYLCASSFMDRGSPLHFGNGTRLTVT.

This clonotype was picked up many times. The chain uses TRBV7-8 and TRBJ2-7, with TRBD2 matching 7 bases. The CDR3 is made up of 13 amino acids. CDR1 and CDR2 (germline): SGHVS, FQNEAQ. V shed 3 bases and J 4 bases; nucleotides not matched to a gene: 3. Here the CDR3 reads CASSFGGGYEQYV. CDR3 DNA sequence: TGTGCCAGCAGCTTCGGGGGAGGGTACGAGCAGTACGTC.

For this clonotype: Being one base from a much bigger clone, this may be a read error. The chain uses TRBV20-1 and TRBJ1-1; D might be TRBD1 (5 bases). V was shortened by 3 bases and J by 2 bases, with 13 bases between the two germline ends. Germline V gene data show CDR1 as DFQATT and CDR2 as SNEGSKA (reference sequence). CDR3 length: 14 residues. CDR3 nucleotides: TGCAGTGCTAGGAAGGGACGGCTAAACACTGAAGCTTTCTTT. Translated, it gives CSARKGRLNTEAFF.

The chain employs TRBV29-1 and TRBJ2-3, with a weak D call TRBD2 (5 bases). V was clipped by 2 bases and J by 2 bases, with 8 bases between them. CDR3 length: 13 residues. Germline lookup yields CDR1 SQVTM and CDR2 ANQGSEA. Written as DNA, the CDR3 is TGCAGCGTTGAAACGGGGAACACAGATACGCAGTATTTT. Translating gives CSVETGNTDTQYF.

Ten or more counts support this clonotype. The rearrangement uses TRBV7-2 and TRBJ2-6; D is unresolved. The germline gives CDR1 SGHTA, CDR2 FQGNSA. V lost 5 bases and J lost 1, with 9 bases in between. This CDR3 contains 15 residues. This CDR3 is CASSTTKSGANVLTF. CDR3 nucleotide sequence: TGTGCCAGCAGCACAACAAAGTCTGGGGCCAACGTCCTGACTTTC. Together with reference TRBV7-2 and TRBJ2-6, the CDR3 gives the full variable domain: GAGVSQSPSNKVTEKGKDVELRCDPISGHTALYWYRQSLGQGLEFLIYFQGNSAPDKSGLPSDRFSAERTGGSVSTLTIQRTQQEDSAVYLCASSTTKSGANVLTFGAGSRLTVL.

This clonotype was observed many times. The chain recombines TRBV29-1 with TRBJ1-1; tentatively, D is TRBD1 (5 bases). The V and J ends lost 7 bases and 1 base respectively, with 13 bases between them. Germline CDR1 and CDR2: SQVTM and ANQGSEA. The CDR3 runs to 13 residues. As DNA, the CDR3 is TGCAGCGGACACAGGAGAGGGAACACTGAAGCTTTCTTT. It specifies CSGHRRGNTEAFF.

This clonotype showed up many times. The rearrangement joins TRBV6-5 to TRBJ2-7; D remains unclear. The ends were cut back, 5 bases at V and 1 base at J, with 12 bases in the middle. CDR3 length: 14 residues. Germline CDR1 reads MNHEY; CDR2 reads SVGAGI. For the CDR3, the DNA is TGTGCCAGCAGTACAAGGCGGCTTTCCTACGAGCAGTACTTC. Protein: CASSTRRLSYEQYF.

The chain is built from TRBV27 and TRBJ2-5, with D possibly being TRBD2 (6 bases). Germline CDR1 is MNHEY and CDR2 is SMNVEV (reference sequence). The CDR3 length is 13 residues. V was cut by 5 bases and J by 5 bases, with 12 bases left in between. CDR3 protein: CASSILSGETQYF. The CDR3 DNA is TGTGCCAGCAGTATTCTTAGCGGTGAGACCCAGTACTTC.

The table lists this clonotype with many counts. The rearrangement links TRBV7-7 to TRBJ2-7; TRBD1 agrees at 7 bases. The CDR3 spans 14 residues. With V trimmed by 5 bases and J by 2 bases, 6 bases remained unmatched. The germline V gene encodes CDR1 SSHAT and CDR2 FNYEAQ (reference sequence). CDR3 bases: TGTGCCAGCAGCGTGGGACAGCCACCCTACGAGCAGTACTTC. Protein: CASSVGQPPYEQYF.

The genes are TRBV7-9 and TRBJ2-3; D uncertain. Between the trimmed V and J ends, which lost 4 bases and 6 bases, there was a span of 14 bases. The V gene's germline CDR1 is SEHNR and CDR2 FQNEAQ (reference sequence). CDR3 size: 14 residues. The CDR3 DNA reads as TGTGCCAGCAGCTACCATGGGCTTGGGGATACGCAGTATTTT. The encoded protein is CASSYHGLGDTQYF.

The V call is TRBV10-3, the J call TRBJ1-4, with D possibly being TRBD1 (5 bases). V was pared by 10 bases and J by 6 bases, with 15 bases between. Per germline, CDR1 ENHRY and CDR2 SYGVKD. The CDR3 has 13 residues. CDR3 region: CATRDGLDEKLFF. The CDR3, as DNA: TGTGCCACCCGGGACGGCCTGGATGAAAAACTGTTTTTT.

This clonotype came up a few times. The chain employs TRBV5-1 and TRBJ2-3; 8 bases match TRBD2. There are 15 residues in the CDR3. The V and J ends lost 2 bases and 4 bases, in that order; junction bases with no gene match: 6. CDR1 is SGHRS and CDR2 is YFSETQ in the germline V gene. The CDR3 DNA sequence: TGCGCCAGCAGCTTTACGGGGGGGCGTGCAGATACGCAGTATTTT. Protein sequence: CASSFTGGRADTQYF.